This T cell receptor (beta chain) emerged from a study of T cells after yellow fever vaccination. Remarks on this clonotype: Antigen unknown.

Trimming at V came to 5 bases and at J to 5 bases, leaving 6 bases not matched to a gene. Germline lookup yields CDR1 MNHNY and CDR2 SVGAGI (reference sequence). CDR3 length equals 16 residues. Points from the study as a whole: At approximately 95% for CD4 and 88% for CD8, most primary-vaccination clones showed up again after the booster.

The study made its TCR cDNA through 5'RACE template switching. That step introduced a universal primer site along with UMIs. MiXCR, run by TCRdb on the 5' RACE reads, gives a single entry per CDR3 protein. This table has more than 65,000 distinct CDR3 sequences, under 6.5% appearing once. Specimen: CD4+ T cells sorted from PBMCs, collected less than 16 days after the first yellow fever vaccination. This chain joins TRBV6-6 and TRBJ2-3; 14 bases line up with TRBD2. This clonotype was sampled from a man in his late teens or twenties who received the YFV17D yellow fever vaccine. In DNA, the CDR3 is TGTGCCAGCAGTCATAAAGGACTAGCGGGGGGAGATACGCAGTATTTT. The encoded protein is CASSHKGLAGGDTQYF.